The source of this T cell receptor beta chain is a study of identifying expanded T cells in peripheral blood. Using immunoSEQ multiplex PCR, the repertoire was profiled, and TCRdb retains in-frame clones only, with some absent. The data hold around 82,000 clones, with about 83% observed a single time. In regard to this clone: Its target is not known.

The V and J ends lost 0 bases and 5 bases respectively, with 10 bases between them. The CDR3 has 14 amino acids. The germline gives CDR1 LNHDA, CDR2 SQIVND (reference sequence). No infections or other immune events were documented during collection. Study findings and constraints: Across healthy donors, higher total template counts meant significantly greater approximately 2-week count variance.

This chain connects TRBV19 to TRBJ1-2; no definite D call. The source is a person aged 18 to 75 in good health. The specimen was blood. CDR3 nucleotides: TGTGCCAGTAGTATAGATCGCGAAGTTTATGGCTACACCTTC. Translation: CASSIDREVYGYTF.